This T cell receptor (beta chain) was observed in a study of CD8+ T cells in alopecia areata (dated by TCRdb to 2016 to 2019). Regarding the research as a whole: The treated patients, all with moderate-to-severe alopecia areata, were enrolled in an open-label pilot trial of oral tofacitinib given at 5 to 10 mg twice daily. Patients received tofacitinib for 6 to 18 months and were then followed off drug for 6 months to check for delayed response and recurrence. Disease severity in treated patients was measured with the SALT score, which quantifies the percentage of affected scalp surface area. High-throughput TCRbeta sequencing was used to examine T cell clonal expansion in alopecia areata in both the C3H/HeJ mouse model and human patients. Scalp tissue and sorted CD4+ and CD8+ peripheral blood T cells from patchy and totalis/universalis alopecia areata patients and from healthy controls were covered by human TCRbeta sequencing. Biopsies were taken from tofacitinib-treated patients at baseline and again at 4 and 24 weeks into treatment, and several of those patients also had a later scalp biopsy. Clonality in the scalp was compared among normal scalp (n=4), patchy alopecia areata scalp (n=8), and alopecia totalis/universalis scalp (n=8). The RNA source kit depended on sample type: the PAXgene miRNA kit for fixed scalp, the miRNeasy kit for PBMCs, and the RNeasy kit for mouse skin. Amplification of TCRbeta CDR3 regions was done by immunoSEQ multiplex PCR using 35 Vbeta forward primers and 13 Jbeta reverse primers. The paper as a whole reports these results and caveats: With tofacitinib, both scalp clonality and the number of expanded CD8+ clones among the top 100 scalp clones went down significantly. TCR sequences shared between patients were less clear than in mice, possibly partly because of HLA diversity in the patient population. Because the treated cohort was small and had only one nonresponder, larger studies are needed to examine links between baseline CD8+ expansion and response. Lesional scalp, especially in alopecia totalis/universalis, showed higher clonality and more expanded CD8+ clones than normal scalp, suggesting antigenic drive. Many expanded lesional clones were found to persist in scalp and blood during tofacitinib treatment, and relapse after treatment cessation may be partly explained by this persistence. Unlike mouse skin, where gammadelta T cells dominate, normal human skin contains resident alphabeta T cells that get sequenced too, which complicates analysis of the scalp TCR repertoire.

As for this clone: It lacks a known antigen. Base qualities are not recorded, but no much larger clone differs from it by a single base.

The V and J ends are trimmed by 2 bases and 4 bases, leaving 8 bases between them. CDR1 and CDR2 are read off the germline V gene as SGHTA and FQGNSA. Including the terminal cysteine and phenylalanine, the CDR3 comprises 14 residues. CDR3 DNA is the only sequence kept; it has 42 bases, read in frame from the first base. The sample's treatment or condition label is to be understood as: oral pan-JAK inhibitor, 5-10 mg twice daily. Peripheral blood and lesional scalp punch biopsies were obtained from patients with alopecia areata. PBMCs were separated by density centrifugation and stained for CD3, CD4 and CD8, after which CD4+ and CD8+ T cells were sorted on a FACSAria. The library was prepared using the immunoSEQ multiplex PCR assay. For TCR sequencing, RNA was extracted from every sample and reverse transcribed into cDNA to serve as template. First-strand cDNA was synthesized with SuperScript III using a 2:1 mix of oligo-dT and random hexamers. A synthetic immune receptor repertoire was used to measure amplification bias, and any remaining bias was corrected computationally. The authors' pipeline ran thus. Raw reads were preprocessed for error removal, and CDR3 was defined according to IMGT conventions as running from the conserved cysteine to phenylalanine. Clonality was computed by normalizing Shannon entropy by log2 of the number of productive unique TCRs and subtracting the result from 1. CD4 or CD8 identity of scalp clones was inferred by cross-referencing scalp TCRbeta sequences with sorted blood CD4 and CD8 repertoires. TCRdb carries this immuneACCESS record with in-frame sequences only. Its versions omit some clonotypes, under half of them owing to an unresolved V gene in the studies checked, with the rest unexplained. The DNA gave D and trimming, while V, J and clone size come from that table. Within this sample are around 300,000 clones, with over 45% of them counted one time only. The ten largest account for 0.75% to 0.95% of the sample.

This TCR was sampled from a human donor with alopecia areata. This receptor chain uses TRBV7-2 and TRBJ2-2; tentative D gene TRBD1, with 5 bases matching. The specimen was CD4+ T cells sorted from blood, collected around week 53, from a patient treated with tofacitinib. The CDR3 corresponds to CASSLSQGTGELFF. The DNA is TGTGCCAGCAGCTTATCCCAGGGCACCGGGGAGCTGTTTTTT.